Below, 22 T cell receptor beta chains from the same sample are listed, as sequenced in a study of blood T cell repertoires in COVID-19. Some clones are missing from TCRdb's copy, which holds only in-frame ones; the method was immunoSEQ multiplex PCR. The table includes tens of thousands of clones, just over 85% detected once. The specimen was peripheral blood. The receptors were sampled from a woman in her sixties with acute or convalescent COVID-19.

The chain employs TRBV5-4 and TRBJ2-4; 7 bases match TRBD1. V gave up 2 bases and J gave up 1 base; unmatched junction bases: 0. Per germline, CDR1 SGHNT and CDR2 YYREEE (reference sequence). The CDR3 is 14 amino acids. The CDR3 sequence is CASSLQGAKNIQYF. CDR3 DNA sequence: TGTGCCAGCAGCTTACAGGGGGCCAAAAACATTCAGTACTTC.

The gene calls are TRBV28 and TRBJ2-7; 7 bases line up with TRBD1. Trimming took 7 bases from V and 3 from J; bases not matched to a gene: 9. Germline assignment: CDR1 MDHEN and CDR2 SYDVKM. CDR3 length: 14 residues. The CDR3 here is CASKQGTLNYEQYF. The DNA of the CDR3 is TGTGCCAGCAAACAGGGGACACTCAACTACGAGCAGTACTTC.

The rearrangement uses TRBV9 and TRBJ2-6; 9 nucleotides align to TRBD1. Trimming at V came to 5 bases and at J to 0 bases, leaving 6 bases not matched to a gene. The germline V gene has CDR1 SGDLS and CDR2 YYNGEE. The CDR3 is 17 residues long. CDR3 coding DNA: TGTGCCAGCAGGCCGGGACAGGGATTCTCTGGGGCCAACGTCCTGACTTTC. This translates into CASRPGQGFSGANVLTF.

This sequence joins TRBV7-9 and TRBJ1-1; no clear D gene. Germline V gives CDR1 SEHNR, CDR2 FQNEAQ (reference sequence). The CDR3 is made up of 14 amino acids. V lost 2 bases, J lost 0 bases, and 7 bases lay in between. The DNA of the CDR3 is TGTGCCAGCAGCTTAACAACCCTGAACACTGAAGCTTTCTTT. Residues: CASSLTTLNTEAFF.

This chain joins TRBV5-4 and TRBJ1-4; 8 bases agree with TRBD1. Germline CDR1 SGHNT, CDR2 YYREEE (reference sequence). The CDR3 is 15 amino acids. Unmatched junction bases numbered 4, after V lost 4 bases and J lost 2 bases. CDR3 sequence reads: CASSPPGGTNEKLFF. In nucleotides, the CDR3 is TGTGCCAGCAGCCCACCAGGGGGCACTAATGAAAAACTGTTTTTT. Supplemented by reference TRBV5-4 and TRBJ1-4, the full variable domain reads ETGVTQSPTHLIKTRGQQVTLRCSSQSGHNTVSWYQQALGQGPQFIFQYYREEENGRGNFPPRFSGLQFPNYSSELNVNALELDDSALYLCASSPPGGTNEKLFFGSGTQLSVL.

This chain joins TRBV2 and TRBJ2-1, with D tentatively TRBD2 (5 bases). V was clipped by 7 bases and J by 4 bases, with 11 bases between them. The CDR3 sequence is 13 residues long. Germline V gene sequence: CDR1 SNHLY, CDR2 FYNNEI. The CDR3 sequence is CASNSGYYNEQFF. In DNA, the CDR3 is TGTGCCAGCAACAGCGGATATTACAATGAGCAGTTCTTC.

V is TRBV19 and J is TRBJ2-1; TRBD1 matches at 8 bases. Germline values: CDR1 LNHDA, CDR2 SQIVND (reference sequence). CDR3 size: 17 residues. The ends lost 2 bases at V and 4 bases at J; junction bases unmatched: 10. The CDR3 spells CASSIRTGFKEYNEQFF. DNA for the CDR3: TGTGCCAGTAGTATAAGGACAGGGTTCAAAGAATACAATGAGCAGTTCTTC.

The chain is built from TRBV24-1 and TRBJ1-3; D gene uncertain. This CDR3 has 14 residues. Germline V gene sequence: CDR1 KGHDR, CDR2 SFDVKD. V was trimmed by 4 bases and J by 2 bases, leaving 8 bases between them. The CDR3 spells CATSDPGTGNTIYF. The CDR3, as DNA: TGTGCCACCAGTGACCCGGGTACTGGAAACACCATATATTTT.

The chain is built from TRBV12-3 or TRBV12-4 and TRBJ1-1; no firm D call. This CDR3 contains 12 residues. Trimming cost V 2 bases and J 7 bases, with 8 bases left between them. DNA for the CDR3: TGTGCCAGCAGTTTATCCCCCGGTGAAGCTTTCTTT. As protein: CASSLSPGEAFF.

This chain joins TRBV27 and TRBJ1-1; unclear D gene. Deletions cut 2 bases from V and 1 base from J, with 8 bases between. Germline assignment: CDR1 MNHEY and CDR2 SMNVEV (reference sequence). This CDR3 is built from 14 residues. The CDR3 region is CASSLRGSNTEAFF. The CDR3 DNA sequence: TGTGCCAGCAGTTTACGCGGATCGAACACTGAAGCTTTCTTT.

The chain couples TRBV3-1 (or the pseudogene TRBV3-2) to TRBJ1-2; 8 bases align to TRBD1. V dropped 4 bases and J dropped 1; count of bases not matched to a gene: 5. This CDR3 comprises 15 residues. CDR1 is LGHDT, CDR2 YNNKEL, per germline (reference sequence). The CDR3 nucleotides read TGTGCCAGCAGCCGGGGACAGGCCAATAACTATGGCTACACCTTC. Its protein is CASSRGQANNYGYTF.

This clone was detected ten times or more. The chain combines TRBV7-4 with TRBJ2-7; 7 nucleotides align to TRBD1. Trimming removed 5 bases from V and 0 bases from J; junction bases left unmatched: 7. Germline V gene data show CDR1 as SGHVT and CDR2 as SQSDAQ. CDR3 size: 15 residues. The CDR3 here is CASSGGQFHSYEQYF. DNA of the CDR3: TGTGCCAGCAGCGGGGGACAGTTCCACTCCTACGAGCAGTACTTC.

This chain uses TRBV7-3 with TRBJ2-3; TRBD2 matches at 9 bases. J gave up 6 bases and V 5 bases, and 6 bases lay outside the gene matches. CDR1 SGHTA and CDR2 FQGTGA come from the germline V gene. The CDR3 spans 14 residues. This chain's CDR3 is CASSLSGSEDTQYF. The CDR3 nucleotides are TGTGCCAGCAGCCTTAGCGGGAGCGAGGATACGCAGTATTTT.

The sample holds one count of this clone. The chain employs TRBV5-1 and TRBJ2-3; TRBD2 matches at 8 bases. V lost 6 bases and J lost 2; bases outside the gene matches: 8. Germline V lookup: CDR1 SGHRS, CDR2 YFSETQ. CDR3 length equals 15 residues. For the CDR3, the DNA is TGCGCCAGCACTCGTAGCGGGGTGAACACAGATACGCAGTATTTT. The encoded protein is CASTRSGVNTDTQYF.

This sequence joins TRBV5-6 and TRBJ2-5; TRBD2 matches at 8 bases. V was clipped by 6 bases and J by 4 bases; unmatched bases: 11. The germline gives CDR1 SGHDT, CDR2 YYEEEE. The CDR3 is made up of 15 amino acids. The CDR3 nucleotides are TGTGCCAGCAACCACTTAGTGGCGGGAGGAGAGACCCAGTACTTC. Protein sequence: CASNHLVAGGETQYF.

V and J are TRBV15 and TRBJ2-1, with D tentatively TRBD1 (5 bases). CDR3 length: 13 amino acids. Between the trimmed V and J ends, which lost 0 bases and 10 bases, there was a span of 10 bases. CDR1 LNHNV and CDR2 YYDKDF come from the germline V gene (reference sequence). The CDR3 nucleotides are TGTGCCACCAGCAGAGATAAGGGGTACGAGCAGTTCTTC. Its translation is CATSRDKGYEQFF.

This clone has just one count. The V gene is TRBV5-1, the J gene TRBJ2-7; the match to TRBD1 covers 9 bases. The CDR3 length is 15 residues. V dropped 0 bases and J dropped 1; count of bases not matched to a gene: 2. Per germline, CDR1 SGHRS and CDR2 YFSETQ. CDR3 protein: CASSLVGQGSYEQYF. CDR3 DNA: TGCGCCAGCAGCTTGGTCGGACAGGGGTCCTACGAGCAGTACTTC.

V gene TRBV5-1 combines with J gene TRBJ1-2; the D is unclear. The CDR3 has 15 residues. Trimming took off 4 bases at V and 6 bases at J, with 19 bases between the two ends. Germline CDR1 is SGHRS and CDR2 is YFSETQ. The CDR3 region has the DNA TGCGCCAGCAGCCCCGGGCACCTGTCCGGGGATGGCTACACCTTC. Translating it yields CASSPGHLSGDGYTF.

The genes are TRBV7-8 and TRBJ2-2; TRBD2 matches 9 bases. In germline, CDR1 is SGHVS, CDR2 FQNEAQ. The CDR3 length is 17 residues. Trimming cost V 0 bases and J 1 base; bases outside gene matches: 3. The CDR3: CASSLAIAGVNTGELFF. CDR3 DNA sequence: TGTGCCAGCAGCTTAGCAATAGCGGGGGTGAACACCGGGGAGCTGTTTTTT.

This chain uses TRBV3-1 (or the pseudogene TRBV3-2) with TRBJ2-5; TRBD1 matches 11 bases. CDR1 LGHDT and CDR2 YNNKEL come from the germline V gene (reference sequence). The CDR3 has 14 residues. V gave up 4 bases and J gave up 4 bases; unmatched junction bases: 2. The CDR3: CASSRGTGGETQYF. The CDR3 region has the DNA TGTGCCAGCAGCCGGGGGACAGGGGGAGAGACCCAGTACTTC.

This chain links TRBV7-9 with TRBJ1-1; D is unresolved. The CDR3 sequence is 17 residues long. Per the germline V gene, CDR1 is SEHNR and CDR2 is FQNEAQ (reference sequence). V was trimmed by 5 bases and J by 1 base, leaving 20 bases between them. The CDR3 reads CASSPVFGEEGNTEAFF. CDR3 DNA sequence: TGTGCCAGCAGCCCCGTGTTCGGAGAGGAGGGGAACACTGAAGCTTTCTTT.

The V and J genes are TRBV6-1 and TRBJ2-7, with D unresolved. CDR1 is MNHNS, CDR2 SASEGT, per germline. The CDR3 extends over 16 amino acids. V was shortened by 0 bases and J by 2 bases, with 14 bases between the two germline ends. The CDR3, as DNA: TGTGCCAGCAGTGAAGCTTTGGGCGACCCCGCCTACGAGCAGTACTTC. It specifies CASSEALGDPAYEQYF.